Each of the 11 T cell receptor beta chains below was sequenced from the same sample in a study of OX40 agonist ivuxolimab in advanced cancers. Assay: immunoSEQ multiplex PCR; the TCRdb copy retains only in-frame clones and omits some. The sample contains about 73,000 clones, around 85% of which appear only once. The sequencing used CD4+ or CD8+ T cells sorted from blood, collected in a trial of the OX40 agonist ivuxolimab. All receptors come from an adult with an advanced solid tumor such as melanoma, head and neck, liver or kidney cancer.

The chain is built from TRBV4-1 and TRBJ1-1; unclear D gene. The CDR3 totals 15 residues. The germline V and J ends were trimmed by 4 bases and 1 base, with 13 bases remaining between them. Per germline, CDR1 MGHRA and CDR2 YSYEKL. The CDR3 loop reads CASSPSNTANTEAFF. CDR3 in DNA: TGCGCCAGCAGCCCGTCGAATACGGCGAACACTGAAGCTTTCTTT.

The genes are TRBV2 and TRBJ1-1; TRBD1 matches at 8 bases. Losses at the gene ends were 8 bases for V and 1 base for J; bases not matched to a gene: 6. Germline V gene sequence: CDR1 SNHLY, CDR2 FYNNEI. The CDR3 is made up of 14 amino acids. CDR3 amino acids: CASGQGAWNTEAFF. The CDR3 region has the DNA TGTGCCAGCGGCCAGGGGGCTTGGAACACTGAAGCTTTCTTT.

The chain uses TRBV7-2 and TRBJ2-5; 10 nucleotides match TRBD1. The CDR3 length is 16 residues. Trimming at V came to 1 base and at J to 4 bases, leaving 6 bases not matched to a gene. Per germline, CDR1 SGHTA and CDR2 FQGNSA. The CDR3, as DNA: TGTGCCAGCAGCTTAGATCGTGACAGGGGGCGAGAGACCCAGTACTTC. Its protein product is CASSLDRDRGRETQYF.

This chain joins TRBV28 and TRBJ1-1, with unresolved D. The V end lost 3 bases, the J end lost 5 bases, and 4 bases lay between the germline ends. CDR1 MDHEN and CDR2 SYDVKM come from the germline V gene. This CDR3 has 11 amino acids. CDR3 region: CASSFGTEAFF. For the CDR3, the DNA is TGTGCCAGCAGTTTTGGGACTGAAGCTTTCTTT.

This chain uses TRBV7-2 with TRBJ1-1, with a weak D call TRBD1 (5 bases). V lost 2 bases and J lost 4, with 11 bases in between. Germline CDR1 reads SGHTA; CDR2 reads FQGNSA. There are 14 residues in the CDR3. The CDR3 protein is CASSLYQGVTEAFF. The CDR3, as DNA: TGTGCCAGCAGCTTATATCAGGGTGTCACTGAAGCTTTCTTT. The full variable domain, rest sourced from reference TRBV7-2 and TRBJ1-1, is GAGVSQSPSNKVTEKGKDVELRCDPISGHTALYWYRQSLGQGLEFLIYFQGNSAPDKSGLPSDRFSAERTGGSVSTLTIQRTQQEDSAVYLCASSLYQGVTEAFFGQGTRLTVV.

The chain has TRBV5-6 and TRBJ2-2; possibly TRBD1 for D (6 bases). CDR1 is SGHDT, CDR2 YYEEEE, per germline. CDR3 size: 16 residues. The ends were cut back, 2 bases at V and 2 bases at J, with 13 bases in the middle. CDR3 sequence reads: CASSFLRTENTGELFF. CDR3 DNA sequence: TGTGCCAGCAGCTTTCTTAGGACAGAAAACACCGGGGAGCTGTTTTTT.

This clone was seen only a few times. The chain couples TRBV30 to TRBJ2-5, with TRBD1 as a possible D gene (6 bases). The germline V gene encodes CDR1 GTSNPN and CDR2 SVGIG (reference sequence). V was trimmed by 0 bases and J by 5 bases, leaving 19 bases between them. This CDR3 contains 16 residues. In DNA, the CDR3 is TGTGCCTGGAGTGTATCTGAACAGGGTTTACGCGAGACCCAGTACTTC. It encodes CAWSVSEQGLRETQYF.

The chain is built from TRBV14 and TRBJ2-7; tentatively, D is TRBD1 or TRBD2 (5 bases each). Germline assignment: CDR1 SGHDN and CDR2 FVKESK. V lost 0 bases and J lost 3, with 12 bases in between. The CDR3 loop spans 15 amino acids. In nucleotides, the CDR3 is TGTGCCAGCAGCCAAGAAATTGGGGGATTCTACGAGCAGTACTTC. Translated: CASSQEIGGFYEQYF.

The gene calls are TRBV7-8 and TRBJ1-2; D gene unclear. Trimming took 1 base from V and 2 from J, leaving 11 bases between them. The V gene's germline CDR1 is SGHVS and CDR2 FQNEAQ. This CDR3 is 15 amino acids long. The CDR3 bases are TGTGCCAGCAGCTTAGTCCCGACGGTGAACTATGGCTACACCTTC. Its translation: CASSLVPTVNYGYTF.

This clone was found once. The CDR3 protein is CASSLIRELFF. CDR3 DNA: TGTGCCAGCAGCTTAATCAGGGAGCTGTTTTTT. The rearrangement joins TRBV7-2 to TRBJ2-2; D is ambiguous. Germline lookup yields CDR1 SGHTA and CDR2 FQGNSA. The CDR3 totals 11 residues. Trimming cost V 2 bases and J 9 bases, with 4 bases left between them.

This chain links TRBV4-3 with TRBJ1-4, with 10 bases fitting TRBD1. V shed 9 bases, J shed 5 bases, and the junction held 6 bases outside the gene matches. This CDR3 has 14 amino acids. Germline values: CDR1 LGHNA, CDR2 YSLEER. In nucleotides, the CDR3 is TGCGCCAGTAAGAAGGACAGGGGGAATGAAAAACTGTTTTTT. Its protein product is CASKKDRGNEKLFF.